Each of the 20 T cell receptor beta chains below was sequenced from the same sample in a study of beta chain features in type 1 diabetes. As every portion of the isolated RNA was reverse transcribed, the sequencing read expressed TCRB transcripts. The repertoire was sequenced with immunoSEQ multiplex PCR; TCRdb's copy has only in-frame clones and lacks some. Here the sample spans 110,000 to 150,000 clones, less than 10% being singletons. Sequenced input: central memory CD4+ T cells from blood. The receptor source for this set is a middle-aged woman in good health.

The CDR3 coding sequence is TGTGCCAGTCATCCCCGGGGGGCGTACAATGAGCAGTTCTTC. Encoded protein: CASHPRGAYNEQFF. The gene calls are TRBV7-6 and TRBJ2-1, with D possibly matching TRBD2 (7 bases). V was cut by 9 bases and J by 4 bases, with 16 bases left in between. The length of the CDR3 is 14 residues. Germline V gives CDR1 SGHVS, CDR2 FNYEAQ.

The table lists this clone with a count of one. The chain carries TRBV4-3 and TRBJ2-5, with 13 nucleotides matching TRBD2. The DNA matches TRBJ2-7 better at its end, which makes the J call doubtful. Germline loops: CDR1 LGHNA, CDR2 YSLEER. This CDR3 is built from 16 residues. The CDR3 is CASSQETSGGDYEQYF. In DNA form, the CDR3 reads TGCGCCAGCAGCCAAGAAACTAGCGGGGGGGACTACGAGCAGTACTTC.

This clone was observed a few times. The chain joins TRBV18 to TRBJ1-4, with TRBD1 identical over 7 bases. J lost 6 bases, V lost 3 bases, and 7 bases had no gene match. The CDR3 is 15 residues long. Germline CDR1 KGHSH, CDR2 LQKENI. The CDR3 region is CASSPRQGHDEKLFF. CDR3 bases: TGTGCCAGCTCACCCCGACAGGGTCATGATGAAAAACTGTTTTTT.

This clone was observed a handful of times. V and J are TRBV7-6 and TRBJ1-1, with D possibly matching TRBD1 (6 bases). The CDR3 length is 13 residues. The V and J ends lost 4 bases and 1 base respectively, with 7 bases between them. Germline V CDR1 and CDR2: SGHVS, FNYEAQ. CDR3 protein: CASSYRENTEAFF. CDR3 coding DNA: TGTGCCAGCAGCTACAGGGAGAACACTGAAGCTTTCTTT. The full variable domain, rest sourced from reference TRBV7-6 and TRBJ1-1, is GAGVSQSPRYKVTKRGQDVALRCDPISGHVSLYWYRQALGQGPEFLTYFNYEAQQDKSGLPNDRFSAERPEGSISTLTIQRTEQRDSAMYRCASSYRENTEAFFGQGTRLTVV.

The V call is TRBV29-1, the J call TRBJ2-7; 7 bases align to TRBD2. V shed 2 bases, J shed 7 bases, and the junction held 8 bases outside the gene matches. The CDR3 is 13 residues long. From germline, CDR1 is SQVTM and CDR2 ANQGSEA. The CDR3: CSVERQGGGEQYF. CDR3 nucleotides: TGCAGCGTTGAAAGGCAGGGCGGGGGAGAGCAGTACTTC.

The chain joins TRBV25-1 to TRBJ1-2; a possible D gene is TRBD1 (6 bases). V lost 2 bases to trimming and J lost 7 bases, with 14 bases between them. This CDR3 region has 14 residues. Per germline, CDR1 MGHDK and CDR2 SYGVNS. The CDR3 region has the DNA TGTGCCAGCAGTGAACAAGGGGGTGGTCTTGGCTACACCTTC. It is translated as CASSEQGGGLGYTF.

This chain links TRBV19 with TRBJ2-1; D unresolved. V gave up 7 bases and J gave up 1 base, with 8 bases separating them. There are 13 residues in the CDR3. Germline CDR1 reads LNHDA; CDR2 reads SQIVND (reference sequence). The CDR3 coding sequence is TGTGCCAGTAACAAAAATTCCTACAATGAGCAGTTCTTC. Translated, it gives CASNKNSYNEQFF.

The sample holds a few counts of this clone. CDR3 residues: CATSTPPQGTSTDTQYF. The CDR3 DNA reads TGTGCCACCAGCACCCCCCCCCAGGGCACTAGCACAGATACGCAGTATTTT. The chain combines TRBV15 with TRBJ2-3, with a weak D call TRBD1 (5 bases). The V gene lost 4 bases and the J gene lost 0 bases, with 17 bases spanning the gap. The V gene's germline CDR1 is LNHNV and CDR2 YYDKDF (reference sequence). CDR3 length equals 17 residues.

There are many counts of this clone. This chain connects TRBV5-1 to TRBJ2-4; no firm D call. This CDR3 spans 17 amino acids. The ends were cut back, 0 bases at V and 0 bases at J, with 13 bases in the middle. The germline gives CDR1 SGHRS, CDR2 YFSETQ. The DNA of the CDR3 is TGCGCCAGCAGCTTGGAACCGTTCGAGCTAGCCAAAAACATTCAGTACTTC. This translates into CASSLEPFELAKNIQYF.

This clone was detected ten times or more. The CDR3 bases are TGTGCCAGCAGCTTGGGAGGGTCGGGCGAGCAGTACTTC. Protein: CASSLGGSGEQYF. J is TRBJ2-7 and V is TRBV11-2; 7 bases line up with TRBD2. From germline, CDR1 is SGHAT and CDR2 FQNNGV. CDR3 length equals 13 residues. With V trimmed by 3 bases and J by 6 bases, 5 bases remained unmatched. The variable domain in full, completed from reference TRBV11-2 and TRBJ2-7, reads EAGVAQSPRYKIIEKRQSVAFWCNPISGHATLYWYQQILGQGPKLLIQFQNNGVVDDSQLPKDRFSAERLKGVDSTLKIQPAKLEDSAVYLCASSLGGSGEQYFGPGTRLTVT.

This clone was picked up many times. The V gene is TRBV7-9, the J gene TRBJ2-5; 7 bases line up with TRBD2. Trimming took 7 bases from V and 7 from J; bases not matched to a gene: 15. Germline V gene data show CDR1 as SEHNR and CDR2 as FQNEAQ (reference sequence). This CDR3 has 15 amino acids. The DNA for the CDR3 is TGTGCCAGCACCCACCTGGCGGGGGTCGAGGGGACCCAGTACTTC. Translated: CASTHLAGVEGTQYF.

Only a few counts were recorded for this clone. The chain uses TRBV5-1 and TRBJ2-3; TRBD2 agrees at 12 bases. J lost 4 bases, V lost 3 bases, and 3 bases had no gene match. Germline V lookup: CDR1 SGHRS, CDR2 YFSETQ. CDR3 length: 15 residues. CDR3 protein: CASSWTSGASDTQYF. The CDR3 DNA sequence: TGCGCCAGCAGCTGGACTAGCGGGGCATCAGATACGCAGTATTTT.

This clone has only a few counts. The CDR3 loop reads CASSLTAYGYTF. As DNA, the CDR3 is TGTGCCAGCAGTTTAACAGCCTATGGCTACACCTTC. The gene calls are TRBV6-4 and TRBJ1-2; D is undetermined. The V end was cut by 5 bases, the J end by 4 bases, with 8 bases between. Looked up from germline, CDR1 is MRHNA and CDR2 is SNTAGT. The CDR3 consists of 12 residues.

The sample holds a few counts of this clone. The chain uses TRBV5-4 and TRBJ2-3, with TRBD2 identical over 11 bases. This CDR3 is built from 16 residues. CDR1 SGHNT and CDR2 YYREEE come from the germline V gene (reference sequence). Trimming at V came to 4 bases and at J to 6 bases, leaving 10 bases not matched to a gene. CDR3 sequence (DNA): TGTGCCAGCAGCATGGGACTAGCGGTCCAGGGGGATACGCAGTATTTT. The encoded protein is CASSMGLAVQGDTQYF.

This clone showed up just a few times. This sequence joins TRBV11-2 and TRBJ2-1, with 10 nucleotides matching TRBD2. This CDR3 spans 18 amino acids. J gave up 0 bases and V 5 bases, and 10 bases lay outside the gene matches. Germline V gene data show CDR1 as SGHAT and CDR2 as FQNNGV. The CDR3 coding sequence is TGTGCCAGCAGCCCCCTAGCGGGGGCCTTTAGCTCCTACAATGAGCAGTTCTTC. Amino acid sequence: CASSPLAGAFSSYNEQFF.

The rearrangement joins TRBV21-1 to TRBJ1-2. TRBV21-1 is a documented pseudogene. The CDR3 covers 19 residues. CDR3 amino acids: CASSKCRPCREPGWDGYTF. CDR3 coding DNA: TGTGCCAGCAGCAAATGTCGCCCTTGCCGGGAACCTGGGTGGGATGGCTACACCTTC.

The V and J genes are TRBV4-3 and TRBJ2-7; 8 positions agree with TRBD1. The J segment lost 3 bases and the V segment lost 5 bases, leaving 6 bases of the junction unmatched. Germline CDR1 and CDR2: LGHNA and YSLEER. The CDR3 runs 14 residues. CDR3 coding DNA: TGCGCCAGCAGCAAGGCCGGGACAGGCTACGAGCAGTACTTC. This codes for CASSKAGTGYEQYF.

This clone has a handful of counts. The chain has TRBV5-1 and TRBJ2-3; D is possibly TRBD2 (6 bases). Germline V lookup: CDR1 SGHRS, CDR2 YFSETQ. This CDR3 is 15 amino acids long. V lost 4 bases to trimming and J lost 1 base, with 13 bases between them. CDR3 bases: TGCGCCAGCAGCACTATCGGCGGGGGCACAGATACGCAGTATTTT. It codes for CASSTIGGGTDTQYF. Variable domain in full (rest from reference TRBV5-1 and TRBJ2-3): KAGVTQTPRYLIKTRGQQVTLSCSPISGHRSVSWYQQTPGQGLQFLFEYFSETQRNKGNFPGRFSGRQFSNSRSEMNVSTLELGDSALYLCASSTIGGGTDTQYFGPGTRLTVL.

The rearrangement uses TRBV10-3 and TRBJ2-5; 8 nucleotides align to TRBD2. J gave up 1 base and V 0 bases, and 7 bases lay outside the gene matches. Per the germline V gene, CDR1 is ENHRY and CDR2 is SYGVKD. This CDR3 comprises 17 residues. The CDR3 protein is CAISESAAGALQETQYF. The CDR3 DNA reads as TGTGCCATCAGTGAGTCAGCAGCGGGGGCGCTCCAAGAGACCCAGTACTTC.

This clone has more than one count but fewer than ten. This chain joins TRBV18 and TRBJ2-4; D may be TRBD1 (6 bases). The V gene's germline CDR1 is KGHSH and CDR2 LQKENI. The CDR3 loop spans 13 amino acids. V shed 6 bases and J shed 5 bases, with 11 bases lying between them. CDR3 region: CASSTSGENIQYF. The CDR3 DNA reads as TGTGCCAGCTCCACTTCAGGGGAAAACATTCAGTACTTC.